What follows are 27 T cell receptor beta chains derived from one specimen sequenced in a study of T-cell reconstitution after alpha-beta-depleted transplantation in children. Preparation of the TCRbeta library involved a method that used unique molecular identifiers. TCRdb analysed the PCR reads with MiXCR anew, one entry per CDR3 protein. The data hold fewer than 120,000 distinct CDR3 sequences, with around a tenth observed a single time. The sample consisted of PBMCs from the stem cell graft donor, taken from the stem cell graft. Receptors were obtained from a human donor who donated a stem cell graft to a child with acute lymphoblastic leukemia.

This clonotype was counted ten times or more. This rearrangement joins TRBV3-1 to TRBJ1-2; D uncertain. The CDR3 is 13 amino acids. The V end lost 0 bases, the J end lost 5 bases, and 7 bases lay between the germline ends. The germline CDR1 and CDR2 sequences are LGHDT and YNNKEL (reference sequence). The CDR3 coding sequence is TGTGCCAGCAGCCAAGACCTTTATTATGGCTACACCTTC. Residues: CASSQDLYYGYTF.

This clonotype showed up many times. The J gene is TRBJ2-1, the V gene TRBV15; D not certain. The ends were cut back, 2 bases at V and 3 bases at J, with 8 bases in the middle. The CDR3 consists of 14 residues. Germline values: CDR1 LNHNV, CDR2 YYDKDF (reference sequence). CDR3 loop: CATSRTTDYNEQFF. The CDR3 DNA sequence: TGTGCCACCAGCAGAACCACGGACTACAATGAGCAGTTCTTC.

This clonotype occurred many times. The genes are TRBV5-1 and TRBJ2-7; 8 nucleotides align to TRBD1. V lost 9 bases and J lost 6; bases outside the gene matches: 11. Germline CDR1 and CDR2: SGHRS and YFSETQ. CDR3 length: 13 amino acids. For the CDR3, the DNA is TGCGCCACCCAGAGAGGACAGGGCTCCGAGCAGTACTTC. Translation: CATQRGQGSEQYF.

This clonotype was recorded many times. The chain recombines TRBV7-2 with TRBJ2-7; maybe TRBD2 (5 bases). With 3 bases removed from V and 3 bases from J, the gap between germline ends came to 15 bases. This CDR3 comprises 15 residues. Per germline, CDR1 SGHTA and CDR2 FQGNSA. CDR3 region: CASSLSPGSHYEQYF. The CDR3 region has the DNA TGTGCCAGCAGCTTGTCCCCGGGAAGCCACTACGAGCAGTACTTC.

This clonotype occurred many times. The rearrangement links TRBV3-1 to TRBJ1-6; TRBD1 aligns across 7 bases. J was trimmed by 2 bases and V by 3 bases; bases with no gene match: 7. Germline V gene lookup returns CDR1 LGHDT and CDR2 YNNKEL (reference sequence). The length of the CDR3 is 17 residues. CDR3: CASSQATGTAYNSPLHF. Here the CDR3 DNA reads TGTGCCAGCAGCCAGGCTACCGGGACAGCCTATAATTCACCCCTCCACTTT.

Notes on this clonotype: A clone one base away is much larger, so this may be a read error. The V call is TRBV12-3 or TRBV12-4, the J call TRBJ2-7; 9 bases agree with TRBD1. The CDR3 spans 14 residues. CDR3 loop: CSSRPGQGLGEQYF. In DNA form, the CDR3 reads TGTTCCAGCAGGCCGGGACAGGGCCTAGGGGAGCAGTACTTC.

This clonotype was observed at least ten times. V gene TRBV14 combines with J gene TRBJ2-7, with a weak D call TRBD2 (5 bases). Germline-derived CDR1 and CDR2 are SGHDN and FVKESK. The CDR3 has 17 residues. V lost 1 base and J lost 6, with 22 bases in between. CDR3 residues: CASSQVLAAPSTSEQYF. The CDR3 DNA reads TGTGCCAGCAGCCAAGTGCTAGCCGCCCCCTCTACGAGCGAGCAGTACTTC.

This clonotype was detected many times. The chain carries TRBV28 and TRBJ2-6; the D is unclear. The length of the CDR3 is 14 residues. Per germline, CDR1 MDHEN and CDR2 SYDVKM. The V and J ends lost 6 bases and 0 bases respectively, with 6 bases between them. DNA for the CDR3: TGTGCCAGCAGCGTGGACTCTGGGGCCAACGTCCTGACTTTC. Protein: CASSVDSGANVLTF. The whole variable domain, filled in from reference TRBV28 and TRBJ2-6, reads DVKVTQSSRYLVKRTGEKVFLECVQDMDHENMFWYRQDPGLGLRLIYFSYDVKMKEKGDIPEGYSVSREKKERFSLILESASTNQTSMYLCASSVDSGANVLTFGAGSRLTVL.

There are many counts of this clonotype. J is TRBJ2-3 and V is TRBV7-2; 9 positions match TRBD2. V was clipped by 4 bases and J by 3 bases; unmatched bases: 5. This CDR3 contains 15 residues. CDR1 is SGHTA and CDR2 is FQGNSA in the germline V gene. CDR3 protein: CASSSLAGITDTQYF. CDR3 DNA: TGTGCCAGCAGCTCCCTAGCGGGGATAACAGATACGCAGTATTTT.

This clonotype was seen ten or more times. V is TRBV9 and J is TRBJ2-3; the D is unclear. Germline V gene data show CDR1 as SGDLS and CDR2 as YYNGEE. V shed 0 bases and J shed 0 bases, with 2 bases lying between them. The CDR3 covers 13 residues. The DNA for the CDR3 is TGTGCCAGCAGCGTAGCAAGCACAGATACGCAGTATTTT. Residues: CASSVASTDTQYF.

This clonotype was seen at least ten times. The chain employs TRBV6-5 and TRBJ1-5; D gene uncertain. V was trimmed by 0 bases and J by 5 bases, leaving 11 bases between them. Germline V lookup: CDR1 MNHEY, CDR2 SVGAGI. CDR3 length equals 15 residues. CDR3 protein: CASSYSRSGDQPQHF. The CDR3 DNA reads TGTGCCAGCAGTTACTCGAGATCTGGGGATCAGCCCCAGCATTTT.

The table lists this clonotype with many counts. Here the CDR3 DNA reads TGCGCCAGCAGTCAGGGAGACAATCAGCCCCAGCATTTT. Translation gives CASSQGDNQPQHF. The V and J genes are TRBV5-1 and TRBJ1-5; possibly TRBD1 for D (5 bases). CDR3 size: 13 residues. The ends were cut back, 5 bases at V and 3 bases at J, with 9 bases in the middle. Germline V gene data show CDR1 as SGHRS and CDR2 as YFSETQ.

This clonotype was seen repeatedly, ten times or more. This chain joins TRBV18 and TRBJ1-2; TRBD1 might be the D (6 bases). The CDR3 sequence is 16 residues long. Germline values: CDR1 KGHSH, CDR2 LQKENI. V was trimmed by 6 bases and J by 3 bases, leaving 20 bases between them. This chain's CDR3 is CASSSDRKAFDYGYTF. In nucleotides, the CDR3 is TGTGCCAGCTCCTCGGACAGAAAAGCGTTCGACTATGGCTACACCTTC.

This clonotype was seen at least ten times. The chain uses TRBV7-2 and TRBJ1-2; 12 bases map to TRBD1. The CDR3 spans 16 residues. Trimming at V came to 0 bases and at J to 8 bases, leaving 7 bases not matched to a gene. Germline V gene data show CDR1 as SGHTA and CDR2 as FQGNSA. CDR3: CASSLAGTGGVRGYTF. Here the CDR3 DNA reads TGTGCCAGCAGCTTAGCCGGGACAGGGGGCGTTCGAGGCTACACCTTC.

This clonotype has at least ten counts. The chain couples TRBV27 to TRBJ2-3; D gene ambiguous. V dropped 4 bases and J dropped 2 bases, with 10 bases sitting between them. This CDR3 contains 14 residues. Germline V gene data show CDR1 as MNHEY and CDR2 as SMNVEV (reference sequence). DNA for the CDR3: TGTGCCAGCAGTTCCCACAGAAACACAGATACGCAGTATTTT. It codes for CASSSHRNTDTQYF.

This clonotype was seen more than once but under ten times. The rearrangement links TRBV12-3 or TRBV12-4 to TRBJ2-5; 9 nucleotides match TRBD2. The CDR3 runs 14 residues. With V trimmed by 3 bases and J by 13 bases, 12 bases remained unmatched. The CDR3 protein is CASSLGSGSPGRYF. The DNA of the CDR3 is TGTGCCAGCAGTTTGGGTAGCGGGAGTCCCGGGCGGTACTTC.

In this sample, this clonotype turned up many times. The chain recombines TRBV3-1 with TRBJ2-7, with a tentative D call TRBD2 (6 bases). CDR1 is LGHDT and CDR2 is YNNKEL in the germline V gene (reference sequence). V lost 4 bases, J lost 3 bases, and 10 bases lay in between. This CDR3 comprises 13 residues. CDR3 sequence reads: CASSRGEYYEQYF. The DNA of the CDR3 is TGTGCCAGCAGCCGGGGGGAATACTACGAGCAGTACTTC.

This clonotype was seen ten or more times. The V call is TRBV27, the J call TRBJ2-6; D unclear. Trimming shortened V by 7 bases and J by 0 bases, and 16 bases separated the two germline ends. Germline V CDR1 and CDR2: MNHEY, SMNVEV (reference sequence). The CDR3 sequence is 17 residues long. CDR3 coding DNA: TGTGCCAGCACCCTCGTCAGAAAGAGCTCTGGGGCCAACGTCCTGACTTTC. This codes for CASTLVRKSSGANVLTF.

This clonotype was counted at least ten times. The chain carries TRBV28 and TRBJ1-1, with no clear D. This CDR3 region has 14 residues. V lost 7 bases, J lost 6 bases, and 18 bases lay in between. Germline-derived CDR1 and CDR2 are MDHEN and SYDVKM. CDR3 residues: CASTPGGSSAEAFF. The CDR3 nucleotides are TGTGCCAGCACCCCTGGAGGTTCAAGCGCTGAAGCTTTCTTT.

At least ten counts were recorded for this clonotype. Compared with germline, one end of the junction differs, possibly owing to a read error. The CDR3 region is CASSLATTDTQYF. The CDR3 DNA follows: TGTGCTAGCAGCCTAGCCACCACAGATACGCAGTATTTT. The rearrangement uses TRBV7-7 and TRBJ2-3, with D possibly matching TRBD2 (5 bases). The CDR3 runs 13 residues. Germline V CDR1 and CDR2: SSHAT, FNYEAQ (reference sequence).

This clonotype was seen many times. The chain joins TRBV5-5 to TRBJ1-1, with D perhaps TRBD1 (6 bases). Deletions cut 1 base from V and 5 bases from J, with 12 bases between. Germline CDR1 SGHKS, CDR2 YYEKEE (reference sequence). The CDR3 consists of 14 residues. The CDR3 region has the DNA TGTGCCAGCAGCTTGACAGGGTGGCAAACTGAAGCTTTCTTT. Translating gives CASSLTGWQTEAFF.

This clonotype has ten or more counts. The rearrangement joins TRBV20-1 to TRBJ1-1; the D gene is possibly TRBD1 (5 bases). CDR1 and CDR2 from the germline V gene are DFQATT and SNEGSKA (reference sequence). Trimming pared 5 bases from V and 3 bases from J, leaving 13 bases between. The CDR3 totals 13 residues. This CDR3 reads CSALDSMDTEAFF. CDR3 sequence (DNA): TGCAGTGCTCTAGACAGTATGGACACTGAAGCTTTCTTT.

This clonotype was counted only a few times. The chain joins TRBV11-3 to TRBJ2-3; D possibly corresponds to TRBD1 (6 bases). The CDR3 length is 14 residues. Germline loops: CDR1 SGHNT, CDR2 YENEEA. V lost 3 bases to trimming and J lost 3 bases, with 10 bases between them. For the CDR3, the DNA is TGTGCCAGCAGCTTTCGAGGGGGAACAGATACGCAGTATTTT. Translating it yields CASSFRGGTDTQYF. Based on the CDR3 plus reference TRBV11-3 and TRBJ2-3, the full variable domain is EAGVVQSPRYKIIEKKQPVAFWCNPISGHNTLYWYLQNLGQGPELLIRYENEEAVDDSQLPKDRFSAERLKGVDSTLKIQPAELGDSAVYLCASSFRGGTDTQYFGPGTRLTVL.

This clonotype was detected ten times or more. The V gene is TRBV7-2, the J gene TRBJ2-1; 10 positions agree with TRBD2. V shed 5 bases, J shed 7 bases, and the junction held 8 bases outside the gene matches. This CDR3 region has 15 residues. From germline, CDR1 is SGHTA and CDR2 FQGNSA. This CDR3 is CASSQAGGPVNEQFF. DNA for the CDR3: TGTGCCAGCAGCCAAGCGGGAGGGCCGGTAAATGAGCAGTTCTTC. Using reference TRBV7-2 and TRBJ2-1 for the parts outside the CDR3, the full variable domain is GAGVSQSPSNKVTEKGKDVELRCDPISGHTALYWYRQSLGQGLEFLIYFQGNSAPDKSGLPSDRFSAERTGGSVSTLTIQRTQQEDSAVYLCASSQAGGPVNEQFFGPGTRLTVL.

This clonotype was found many times. V and J are TRBV12-3 or TRBV12-4 and TRBJ2-5, with 7 bases lining up with TRBD2. This CDR3 has 13 residues. Trimming cost V 5 bases and J 3 bases; bases outside gene matches: 3. The DNA for the CDR3 is TGTGCCAGCAGTCTTGGGGGGGAAGAGACCCAGTACTTC. It yields the protein CASSLGGEETQYF.

There are a few counts of this clonotype. The chain is built from TRBV3-1 and TRBJ2-1, with TRBD2 matching over 8 bases. The J segment lost 7 bases and the V segment lost 4 bases, leaving 9 bases of the junction unmatched. This CDR3 is built from 15 residues. Germline CDR1 is LGHDT and CDR2 is YNNKEL (reference sequence). CDR3 sequence (DNA): TGTGCCAGCAGCCCATCGCGACTAGCGCCAAATGAGCAGTTCTTC. This gives the protein CASSPSRLAPNEQFF.

There are many counts of this clonotype. V usage is TRBV20-1 and J usage is TRBJ2-5, with D unclear. Germline CDR1 DFQATT, CDR2 SNEGSKA (reference sequence). The CDR3 length is 10 residues. With 4 bases removed from V and 5 bases from J, the gap between germline ends came to 5 bases. CDR3 loop: CSANGETQYF. CDR3 DNA: TGCAGTGCTAACGGGGAGACCCAGTACTTC.